This T cell receptor beta chain was observed in a study of blood T cell repertoires in COVID-19. Study at large: Samples representing acute and convalescent COVID-19 were sourced from the United States, Italy and Spain.

Seattle researchers signed up patients amid active infection and tracked them longitudinally. Here immunoSEQ multiplex PCR was the method, and the copy in TCRdb shows in-frame clones only, minus some. The sample yields roughly 310,000 clones, about nine tenths seen once. The ends lost 6 bases at V and 3 bases at J; junction bases unmatched: 4. The CDR3 length is 13 residues. Germline CDR1 LNHDA, CDR2 SQIVND (reference sequence). The sequencing sample was made of peripheral blood. This sequence was found in a young woman with COVID-19, enrolled during active disease. The chain employs TRBV19 and TRBJ1-2; the match to TRBD1 covers 7 bases. CDR3 sequence: CASSTGTDYGYTF. CDR3 nucleotide sequence: TGTGCCAGTAGCACCGGGACAGACTATGGCTACACCTTC.